The 25 T cell receptor beta chains below were found in one sample sequenced in a study of blood T cell repertoires in COVID-19. Data came from immunoSEQ multiplex PCR; TCRdb stores just in-frame clones and leaves some out. This table holds 250,000 to 350,000 clones, around nine tenths found once. The source material was PBMCs or T cells enriched from blood (not recorded which). These receptors originate from a woman aged 40 to 49 who had recovered from COVID-19.

The V and J genes are TRBV6-2 or TRBV6-3 and TRBJ1-2; 8 positions match TRBD1. The V and J ends lost 0 bases and 8 bases, in that order; junction bases with no gene match: 8. The CDR3 consists of 15 residues. Germline loops: CDR1 MNHEY, CDR2 SVGEGT. The DNA of the CDR3 is TGTGCCAGCAGTTACTCTACAGGGGGAGGATACGGCTACACCTTC. This encodes CASSYSTGGGYGYTF.

The chain has TRBV7-2 and TRBJ2-3, with 7 bases that match TRBD2. The germline V gene has CDR1 SGHTA and CDR2 FQGNSA. This CDR3 has 16 residues. The V gene end was trimmed by 3 bases and the J gene end by 0 bases; junction bases not matched to a gene: 6. The CDR3 is CASSFGSGYSTDTQYF. Here the CDR3 DNA reads TGTGCCAGCAGCTTCGGTAGCGGGTATAGCACAGATACGCAGTATTTT.

The chain couples TRBV28 to TRBJ1-1; D is ambiguous. The V gene's germline CDR1 is MDHEN and CDR2 SYDVKM. V was cut by 6 bases and J by 5 bases, with 13 bases left in between. The CDR3 has 13 amino acids. Written as DNA, the CDR3 is TGTGCCAGCAGACCGGAGCCGAATACTGAAGCTTTCTTT. Protein: CASRPEPNTEAFF.

This chain links TRBV11-2 with TRBJ2-4; the D gene is possibly TRBD2 (5 bases). This CDR3 comprises 14 residues. CDR1 and CDR2 (germline): SGHAT, FQNNGV. The V end lost 1 base, the J end lost 7 bases, and 11 bases lay between the germline ends. DNA for the CDR3: TGTGCCAGCAGCTTAGCCGTTGGGGAGAACATTCAGTACTTC. It is translated as CASSLAVGENIQYF.

This rearrangement joins TRBV18 to TRBJ2-7; 8 positions agree with TRBD1. J gave up 0 bases and V 2 bases, and 6 bases lay outside the gene matches. The CDR3 is 16 amino acids. Germline CDR1 and CDR2: KGHSH and LQKENI. The CDR3 DNA follows: TGTGCCAGCTCACCAAGGACAGGGTCAAGCTCCTACGAGCAGTACTTC. It encodes CASSPRTGSSSYEQYF.

The chain links TRBV2 to TRBJ1-2; D not certain. This CDR3 contains 15 residues. Germline V gives CDR1 SNHLY, CDR2 FYNNEI. V dropped 6 bases and J dropped 2 bases, with 16 bases sitting between them. CDR3 bases: TGTGCCAGCAGGGCTGAGCGGGAAGGGAACTATGGCTACACCTTC. Amino acids: CASRAEREGNYGYTF.

The genes are TRBV7-2 and TRBJ1-3; TRBD1 matches 10 bases. The CDR3 runs to 16 residues. The germline V gene has CDR1 SGHTA and CDR2 FQGNSA. Trimming removed 3 bases from V and 3 bases from J; junction bases left unmatched: 5. The CDR3 reads CASSFGTGAGGNTIYF. CDR3 sequence (DNA): TGTGCCAGCAGCTTCGGGACAGGGGCGGGTGGAAACACCATATATTTT.

The rearrangement links TRBV28 to TRBJ1-3; D may be TRBD1 (6 bases). CDR1 is MDHEN, CDR2 SYDVKM, per germline. Between the trimmed V and J ends, which lost 5 bases and 1 base, there was a span of 15 bases. CDR3 length: 16 residues. In nucleotides, the CDR3 is TGTGCCAGCAGTAAACCGGGACACCCATCTGGAAACACCATATATTTT. Translating it yields CASSKPGHPSGNTIYF.

This chain links TRBV21-1 with TRBJ2-2; the table's D call of TRBD2 was not tested on the DNA. TRBV21-1 is a pseudogene segment. The CDR3 contains 19 residues. As DNA, the CDR3 is TGTGCCAGCAGCAAAGATCTTCCGGGACTAGCGGGAGGCACCGGGGAGCTGTTTTTT. This codes for CASSKDLPGLAGGTGELFF.

V is TRBV7-2 and J is TRBJ2-1; D unclear. CDR1 and CDR2 (germline): SGHTA, FQGNSA. Trimming shortened V by 1 base and J by 8 bases, and 9 bases separated the two germline ends. The CDR3 has 13 residues. The CDR3 DNA reads TGTGCCAGCAGCTTAGATTTCACTGATGAGCAGTTCTTC. It translates to CASSLDFTDEQFF.

J is TRBJ1-4 and V is TRBV29-1, with 8 positions matching TRBD1. Trimming removed 6 bases from V and 5 bases from J; junction bases left unmatched: 5. This CDR3 comprises 13 residues. Germline-derived CDR1 and CDR2 are SQVTM and ANQGSEA. DNA for the CDR3: TGCAGCGTCGTAGGGACAGGAAATGAAAAACTGTTTTTT. Translated: CSVVGTGNEKLFF.

This CDR3 reads CASRGGRNTEAFF. CDR3 sequence (DNA): TGTGCCAGCCGTGGGGGCAGGAACACTGAAGCTTTCTTT. This sequence joins TRBV7-2 and TRBJ1-1; TRBD1 is a possible D gene (6 bases). Trimming pared 8 bases from V and 1 base from J, leaving 11 bases between. The germline CDR1 and CDR2 sequences are SGHTA and FQGNSA. The CDR3 spans 13 residues.

The V gene is TRBV3-1 (or the pseudogene TRBV3-2), the J gene TRBJ2-7; 11 bases agree with TRBD2. The V gene end was trimmed by 4 bases and the J gene end by 4 bases; junction bases not matched to a gene: 9. Germline V gene lookup returns CDR1 LGHDT and CDR2 YNNKEL (reference sequence). The CDR3 runs 16 residues. For the CDR3, the DNA is TGTGCCAGCAGCCGAAGACGCACTAGCGGGAGTTACGAGCAGTACTTC. Its protein is CASSRRRTSGSYEQYF.

V and J are TRBV7-2 and TRBJ2-1, with 8 nucleotides matching TRBD1. V lost 5 bases and J lost 9; bases outside the gene matches: 6. This CDR3 spans 13 amino acids. CDR1 and CDR2 from the germline V gene are SGHTA and FQGNSA. CDR3 DNA: TGTGCCAGCAGCATACGACAGGGGCCTGAGCAGTTCTTC. It yields the protein CASSIRQGPEQFF.

The gene calls are TRBV7-8 and TRBJ2-3, with 7 bases matching TRBD1. The CDR3 totals 15 residues. J gave up 1 base and V 5 bases, and 6 bases lay outside the gene matches. Germline V gene data show CDR1 as SGHVS and CDR2 as FQNEAQ. The CDR3 is CASSNDRVRTDTQYF. In nucleotides, the CDR3 is TGTGCCAGCAGCAACGACAGGGTACGCACAGATACGCAGTATTTT.

This chain uses TRBV30 with TRBJ1-1; maybe TRBD1 (5 bases). Trimming removed 0 bases from V and 4 bases from J, with 9 bases in between. The CDR3 contains 13 residues. CDR1 is GTSNPN and CDR2 is SVGIG in the germline V gene (reference sequence). The DNA of the CDR3 is TGTGCCTGGAGTGTCTCCACAGGCACTGAAGCTTTCTTT. It yields the protein CAWSVSTGTEAFF.

V usage is TRBV10-3 and J usage is TRBJ1-5; unclear D gene. Trimming shortened V by 6 bases and J by 1 base, and 7 bases separated the two germline ends. Germline CDR1 is ENHRY and CDR2 is SYGVKD. CDR3 size: 13 residues. This CDR3 reads CAIRGGSNQPQHF. CDR3 bases: TGTGCCATCAGGGGAGGGAGCAATCAGCCCCAGCATTTT.

The CDR3 coding sequence is TGTGCCAGCAGTTTATCTGGGACTAACTCCTACGAGCAGTACTTC. This codes for CASSLSGTNSYEQYF. The chain joins TRBV28 to TRBJ2-7, with 7 bases identical to TRBD2. The CDR3 consists of 15 residues. J was trimmed by 0 bases and V by 1 base; bases with no gene match: 3. Germline CDR1 reads MDHEN; CDR2 reads SYDVKM.

The chain uses TRBV5-5 and TRBJ2-7, with D tentatively TRBD1 (6 bases). There are 15 residues in the CDR3. CDR1 and CDR2 (germline): SGHKS, YYEKEE (reference sequence). The V gene lost 0 bases and the J gene lost 3 bases, with 13 bases spanning the gap. CDR3 amino acids: CASSLVWTESYEQYF. The DNA for the CDR3 is TGTGCCAGCAGCTTGGTCTGGACAGAGAGCTACGAGCAGTACTTC.

The chain couples TRBV27 to TRBJ2-7, with D possibly being TRBD2 (6 bases). Trimming removed 5 bases at V and 2 bases at J, with 22 bases between. The germline V gene encodes CDR1 MNHEY and CDR2 SMNVEV (reference sequence). This CDR3 comprises 17 residues. CDR3 nucleotide sequence: TGTGCCAGCAGTCCGCGCCCCGAGCGGGCGCTACCCTACGAGCAGTACTTC. Translated, it gives CASSPRPERALPYEQYF.

The J gene is TRBJ2-7, the V gene TRBV30; TRBD2 is a possible D gene (6 bases). Deletions cut 5 bases from V and 2 bases from J, with 19 bases between. Germline V gives CDR1 GTSNPN, CDR2 SVGIG (reference sequence). This CDR3 is 15 amino acids long. CDR3 bases: TGTGCCTGGTCCCCGGGACTCCTCACCACCTACGAGCAGTACTTC. This gives the protein CAWSPGLLTTYEQYF.

The rearrangement links TRBV5-1 to TRBJ2-3; 7 bases are shared with TRBD1. Germline CDR1 SGHRS, CDR2 YFSETQ. V trimming: 6 bases; J trimming: 1 base; junction bases outside the gene matches: 11. The CDR3 is 16 amino acids. Here the CDR3 DNA reads TGCGCCAGCAAACCATTAAACAGGGGCGGCACAGATACGCAGTATTTT. It yields the protein CASKPLNRGGTDTQYF.

The chain recombines TRBV7-9 with TRBJ2-2; the match to TRBD2 covers 7 bases. Germline CDR1 SEHNR, CDR2 FQNEAQ (reference sequence). CDR3 length equals 12 residues. Germline trimming cut 11 bases from V and 5 bases from J; bases unmatched to any gene: 5. Here the CDR3 reads CAEGGETGELFF. The DNA of the CDR3 is TGTGCCGAGGGAGGGGAAACCGGGGAGCTGTTTTTT.

The J gene is TRBJ2-5, the V gene TRBV5-4, with 7 bases lining up with TRBD2. The CDR3 spans 15 residues. Per the germline V gene, CDR1 is SGHNT and CDR2 is YYREEE (reference sequence). The J segment lost 3 bases and the V segment lost 0 bases, leaving 5 bases of the junction unmatched. CDR3: CASSLGGLAEETQYF. CDR3 in DNA: TGTGCCAGCAGCTTGGGTGGCCTAGCGGAAGAGACCCAGTACTTC.

This clone was seen a single time. The rearrangement uses TRBV7-3 and TRBJ2-3, with 14 bases identical to TRBD2. This CDR3 comprises 15 residues. The ends lost 4 bases at V and 6 bases at J; junction bases unmatched: 3. Per germline, CDR1 SGHTA and CDR2 FQGTGA. The CDR3 spells CASSSGLAGDDTQYF. CDR3 coding DNA: TGTGCCAGCAGCTCGGGACTAGCGGGAGACGATACGCAGTATTTT. Full variable domain (rest looked up from reference TRBV7-3 and TRBJ2-3): GAGVSQTPSNKVTEKGKYVELRCDPISGHTALYWYRQSLGQGPEFLIYFQGTGAADDSGLPNDRFFAVRPEGSVSTLKIQRTERGDSAVYLCASSSGLAGDDTQYFGPGTRLTVL.